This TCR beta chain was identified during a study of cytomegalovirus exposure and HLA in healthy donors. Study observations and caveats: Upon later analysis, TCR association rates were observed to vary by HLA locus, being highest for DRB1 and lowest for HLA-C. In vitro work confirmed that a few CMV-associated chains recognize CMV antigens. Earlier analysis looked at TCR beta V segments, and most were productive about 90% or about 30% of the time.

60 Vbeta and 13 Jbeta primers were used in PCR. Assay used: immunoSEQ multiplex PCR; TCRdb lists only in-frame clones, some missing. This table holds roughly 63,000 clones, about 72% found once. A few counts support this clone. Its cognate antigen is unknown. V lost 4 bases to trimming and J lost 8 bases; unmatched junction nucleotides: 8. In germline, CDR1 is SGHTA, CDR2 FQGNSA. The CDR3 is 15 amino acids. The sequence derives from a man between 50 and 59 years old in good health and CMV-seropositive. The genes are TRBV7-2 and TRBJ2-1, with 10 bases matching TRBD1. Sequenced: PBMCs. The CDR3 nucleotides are TGTGCCAGCAGCTGGACCGGGACAGGGGTGGATGAGCAGTTCTTC. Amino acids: CASSWTGTGVDEQFF.